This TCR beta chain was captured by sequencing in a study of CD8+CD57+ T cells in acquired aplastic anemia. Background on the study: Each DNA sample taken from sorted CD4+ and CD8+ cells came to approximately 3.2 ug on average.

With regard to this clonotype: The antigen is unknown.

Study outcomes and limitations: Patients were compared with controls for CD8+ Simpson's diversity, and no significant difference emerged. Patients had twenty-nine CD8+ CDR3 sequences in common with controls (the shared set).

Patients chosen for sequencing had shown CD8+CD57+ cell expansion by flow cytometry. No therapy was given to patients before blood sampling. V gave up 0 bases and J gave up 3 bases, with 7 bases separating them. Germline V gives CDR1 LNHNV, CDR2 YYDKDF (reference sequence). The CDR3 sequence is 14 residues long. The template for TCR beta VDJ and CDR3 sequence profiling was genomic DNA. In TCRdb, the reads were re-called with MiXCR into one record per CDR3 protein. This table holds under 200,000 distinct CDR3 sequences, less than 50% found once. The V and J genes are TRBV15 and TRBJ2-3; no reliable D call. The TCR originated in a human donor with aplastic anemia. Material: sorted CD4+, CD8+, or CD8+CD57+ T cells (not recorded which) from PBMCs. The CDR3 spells CATSRDPATDTQYF. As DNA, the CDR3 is TGTGCCACCAGCAGAGATCCTGCGACAGATACGCAGTATTTT.